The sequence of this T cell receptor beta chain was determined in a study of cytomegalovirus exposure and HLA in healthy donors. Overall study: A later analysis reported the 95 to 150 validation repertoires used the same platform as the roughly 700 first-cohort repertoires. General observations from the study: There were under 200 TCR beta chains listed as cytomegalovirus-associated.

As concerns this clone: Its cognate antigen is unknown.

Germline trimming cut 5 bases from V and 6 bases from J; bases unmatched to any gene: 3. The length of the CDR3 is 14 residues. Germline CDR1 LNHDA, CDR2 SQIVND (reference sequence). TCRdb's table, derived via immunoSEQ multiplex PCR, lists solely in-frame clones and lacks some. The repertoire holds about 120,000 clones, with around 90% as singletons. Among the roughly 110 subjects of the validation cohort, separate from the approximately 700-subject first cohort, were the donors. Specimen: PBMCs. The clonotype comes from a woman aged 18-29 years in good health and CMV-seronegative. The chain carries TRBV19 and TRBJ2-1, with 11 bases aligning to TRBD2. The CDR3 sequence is CASSWTSGPNEQFF. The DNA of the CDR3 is TGTGCCAGTAGTTGGACTAGCGGGCCCAATGAGCAGTTCTTC.